These 30 T cell receptor beta chains came from one sample sequenced in a study of lymphopenia after photon versus proton radiotherapy. TCRdb keeps only in-frame clones here, not all; method: immunoSEQ multiplex PCR. The table lists 50,000 to 65,000 clones, about nine tenths of them singletons. The source material was peripheral blood, sampled from a patient treated with proton-based radiotherapy. The receptors come from a man older than 75 with esophageal cancer.

The chain carries TRBV12-5 and TRBJ1-1; D possibly corresponds to TRBD1 (5 bases). The CDR3 is 10 amino acids. Germline CDR1 is LGHNT and CDR2 is FRNRAP. Between the trimmed V and J ends, which lost 5 bases and 11 bases, there was a span of 9 bases. The CDR3 nucleotides read TGTGCTAGTGGTGGCAGGGATGCTTTCTTT. Translating gives CASGGRDAFF.

The chain carries TRBV4-3 and TRBJ2-7, with D possibly TRBD2 on 5 matching bases. Germline loops: CDR1 LGHNA, CDR2 YSLEER. CDR3 length: 17 amino acids. V was trimmed by 0 bases and J by 7 bases, leaving 22 bases between them. The CDR3 region is CASSQEVIRGVSREQYF. The CDR3 nucleotides read TGCGCCAGCAGCCAAGAAGTAATCCGGGGAGTATCGAGGGAGCAGTACTTC.

The chain uses TRBV7-2 and TRBJ2-3; unclear D gene. This CDR3 spans 12 amino acids. The germline V gene has CDR1 SGHTA and CDR2 FQGNSA. The V end was cut by 6 bases, the J end by 6 bases, with 10 bases between. CDR3 sequence: CASSRVRDTQYF. CDR3 bases: TGTGCCAGCAGTCGAGTTCGGGATACGCAGTATTTT.

The table lists this clone with a few counts. The genes are TRBV5-5 and TRBJ2-4; TRBD1 or TRBD2 may be the D gene (5 bases each). Trimming shortened V by 4 bases and J by 1 base, and 9 bases separated the two germline ends. CDR3 length equals 14 residues. Germline V gene data show CDR1 as SGHKS and CDR2 as YYEKEE (reference sequence). CDR3 protein: CASSVGVAKNIQYF. The CDR3, as DNA: TGTGCCAGCAGCGTGGGGGTGGCCAAAAACATTCAGTACTTC.

This chain uses TRBV7-6 with TRBJ1-2; the D is unclear. Looked up from germline, CDR1 is SGHVS and CDR2 is FNYEAQ. This CDR3 is built from 14 residues. Trimming removed 4 bases from V and 4 bases from J, with 13 bases in between. The CDR3 nucleotides read TGTGCCAGCAGCTCGATGGGCATCGGCTATGGCTACACCTTC. Translating it yields CASSSMGIGYGYTF.

The chain recombines TRBV4-1 with TRBJ2-1; 7 bases are shared with TRBD2. V lost 2 bases and J lost 5; bases outside the gene matches: 9. In germline, CDR1 is MGHRA, CDR2 YSYEKL. This CDR3 has 16 residues. The CDR3 loop reads CASSQMSGVTNNEQFF. CDR3 in DNA: TGCGCCAGCAGCCAAATGAGCGGGGTAACGAACAATGAGCAGTTCTTC.

This clone was observed a single time. The gene calls are TRBV5-1 and TRBJ2-5; 7 nucleotides align to TRBD1. The CDR3 is 13 amino acids. J lost 3 bases, V lost 3 bases, and 2 bases had no gene match. Germline values: CDR1 SGHRS, CDR2 YFSETQ. This CDR3 is CASSSTGEETQYF. In DNA, the CDR3 is TGCGCCAGCAGCTCAACAGGGGAAGAGACCCAGTACTTC.

V usage is TRBV25-1 and J usage is TRBJ2-5; D unclear. The CDR3 is made up of 11 amino acids. Germline V gives CDR1 MGHDK, CDR2 SYGVNS. The ends were cut back, 5 bases at V and 8 bases at J, with 9 bases in the middle. The CDR3 loop is CASSTSRTQYF. In nucleotides, the CDR3 is TGTGCCAGCAGTACCTCAAGAACCCAGTACTTC.

The J gene is TRBJ2-1, the V gene TRBV10-2; TRBD1 aligns across 10 bases. Looked up from germline, CDR1 is WSHSY and CDR2 is SAAADI. The CDR3 is made up of 15 amino acids. The junction had 8 bases not matched to a gene; V was cut back by 6 bases and J by 6 bases. This CDR3 reads CASRVQDRGFNEQFF. The DNA for the CDR3 is TGCGCCAGCAGAGTACAGGACAGGGGGTTCAATGAGCAGTTCTTC.

This clone was detected a few times. The J gene is TRBJ2-6, the V gene TRBV19; tentatively, D is TRBD1 or TRBD2 (7 bases each). This CDR3 is built from 16 residues. The germline V gene has CDR1 LNHDA and CDR2 SQIVND (reference sequence). V shed 7 bases and J shed 1 base, with 14 bases lying between them. The CDR3 bases are TGTGCCAGTAAGGGGGCGGGGGTATCTGGGGCCAACGTCCTGACTTTC. The encoded protein is CASKGAGVSGANVLTF.

The chain links TRBV4-2 to TRBJ2-3; maybe TRBD2 (7 bases). Germline CDR1 LGHNA, CDR2 YNFKEQ. Trimming stripped 1 base from V and 0 bases from J, with 14 bases between. The CDR3 covers 17 residues. The CDR3 sequence is CASSQGRGAFSTDTQYF. The CDR3 coding sequence is TGTGCCAGCAGCCAAGGTCGGGGGGCTTTTAGCACAGATACGCAGTATTTT.

The chain joins TRBV6-6 to TRBJ1-5; no clear D. CDR1 and CDR2 from the germline V gene are MNHNY and SVGAGI (reference sequence). Trimming removed 5 bases at V and 3 bases at J, with 8 bases between. This CDR3 is built from 13 residues. The CDR3 DNA sequence: TGTGCCAGCAGTGGGTCTCTCAATCAGCCCCAGCATTTT. Protein: CASSGSLNQPQHF.

The chain uses TRBV15 and TRBJ2-3; 8 positions match TRBD2. Trimming removed 1 base from V and 6 bases from J; junction bases left unmatched: 9. Germline V gene data show CDR1 as LNHNV and CDR2 as YYDKDF (reference sequence). The CDR3 runs to 16 residues. CDR3 DNA sequence: TGTGCCACCAGCAGAGTTACGGGGACTAGAGAGGATACGCAGTATTTT. Amino acids: CATSRVTGTREDTQYF.

The rearrangement joins TRBV19 to TRBJ1-5; weak D call: TRBD1 (6 bases). The CDR3 has 15 amino acids. Germline V gene lookup returns CDR1 LNHDA and CDR2 SQIVND (reference sequence). Deletions cut 3 bases from V and 3 bases from J, with 12 bases between. The CDR3 nucleotides read TGTGCCAGTAGTATGGCGGGGGCTAACAATCAGCCCCAGCATTTT. It specifies CASSMAGANNQPQHF.

This clone occurred a few times. The chain is built from TRBV18 and TRBJ1-1; 9 bases match TRBD1. This CDR3 has 16 residues. Germline CDR1 reads KGHSH; CDR2 reads LQKENI. J gave up 4 bases and V 6 bases, and 12 bases lay outside the gene matches. CDR3 loop: CASSPFEQGAGTEAFF. In nucleotides, the CDR3 is TGTGCCAGCTCCCCCTTTGAACAGGGGGCAGGCACTGAAGCTTTCTTT.

This clone was seen a single time. The chain recombines TRBV12-5 with TRBJ1-2; D gene uncertain. The germline V gene encodes CDR1 LGHNT and CDR2 FRNRAP. The CDR3 length is 14 residues. V dropped 1 base and J dropped 2 bases, with 8 bases sitting between them. In DNA form, the CDR3 reads TGTGCTAGTGGTTTGGGGGGATCAAACTATGGCTACACCTTC. Translation gives CASGLGGSNYGYTF.

The chain has TRBV15 and TRBJ2-1; 7 bases agree with TRBD2. The germline V gene encodes CDR1 LNHNV and CDR2 YYDKDF (reference sequence). The J segment lost 5 bases and the V segment lost 1 base, leaving 5 bases of the junction unmatched. The CDR3 is made up of 15 amino acids. CDR3: CATSRGGGLNNEQFF. CDR3 nucleotides: TGTGCCACCAGCAGAGGGGGGGGACTTAACAATGAGCAGTTCTTC.

The J gene is TRBJ1-1, the V gene TRBV13, with D tentatively TRBD1 (5 bases). Trimming cost V 5 bases and J 0 bases, with 19 bases left between them. CDR1 is PRHDT and CDR2 is FYEKMQ in the germline V gene (reference sequence). This CDR3 is 17 amino acids long. As DNA, the CDR3 is TGTGCCAGCAGCGGACGGACAACCATTCCCATGAACACTGAAGCTTTCTTT. It encodes CASSGRTTIPMNTEAFF.

V gene TRBV19 combines with J gene TRBJ2-2, with unresolved D. From germline, CDR1 is LNHDA and CDR2 SQIVND (reference sequence). V was clipped by 5 bases and J by 8 bases, with 15 bases between them. The CDR3 is made up of 14 amino acids. DNA of the CDR3: TGTGCCAGTAGTGCACCTGACCTAATGGGGGAGCTGTTTTTT. Protein product: CASSAPDLMGELFF.

This sequence joins TRBV19 and TRBJ2-1; 10 bases are shared with TRBD1. The CDR3 loop spans 15 amino acids. Germline CDR1 LNHDA, CDR2 SQIVND (reference sequence). J lost 7 bases, V lost 4 bases, and 7 bases had no gene match. The CDR3 here is CASSTQWTGGNEQFF. The CDR3 coding sequence is TGTGCCAGTAGTACCCAATGGACAGGGGGGAATGAGCAGTTCTTC.

The genes are TRBV27 and TRBJ1-6; 9 positions agree with TRBD1. Germline CDR1 reads MNHEY; CDR2 reads SMNVEV (reference sequence). CDR3 length equals 14 residues. V shed 5 bases, J shed 10 bases, and the junction held 6 bases outside the gene matches. CDR3 sequence: CASSAGTGSSPLHF. CDR3 bases: TGTGCCAGCAGTGCGGGGACAGGGTCCTCACCCCTCCACTTT.

This chain uses TRBV19 with TRBJ2-6; no clear D gene. The length of the CDR3 is 15 residues. The V gene's germline CDR1 is LNHDA and CDR2 SQIVND (reference sequence). Trimming removed 5 bases at V and 2 bases at J, with 10 bases between. The CDR3 region is CASSYFRAGANVLTF. CDR3 nucleotides: TGTGCCAGTAGTTATTTCCGTGCTGGGGCCAACGTCCTGACTTTC.

The chain recombines TRBV5-5 with TRBJ1-3; TRBD1 might be the D (5 bases). The CDR3 sequence is 15 residues long. Looked up from germline, CDR1 is SGHKS and CDR2 is YYEKEE (reference sequence). V was cut by 0 bases and J by 4 bases, with 11 bases left in between. CDR3 loop: CASSLGGASGNTIYF. In DNA form, the CDR3 reads TGTGCCAGCAGCTTGGGTGGGGCATCGGGAAACACCATATATTTT. Supplemented by reference TRBV5-5 and TRBJ1-3, the full variable domain reads DAGVTQSPTHLIKTRGQQVTLRCSPISGHKSVSWYQQVLGQGPQFIFQYYEKEERGRGNFPDRFSARQFPNYSSELNVNALLLGDSALYLCASSLGGASGNTIYFGEGSWLTVV.

This chain uses TRBV18 with TRBJ1-6; 7 bases match TRBD1. The J segment lost 6 bases and the V segment lost 3 bases, leaving 5 bases of the junction unmatched. This CDR3 contains 15 residues. Germline CDR1 reads KGHSH; CDR2 reads LQKENI. In DNA form, the CDR3 reads TGTGCCAGCTCACCTTTCCGGGACAGTAATTCACCCCTCCACTTT. This encodes CASSPFRDSNSPLHF.

The chain is built from TRBV4-1 and TRBJ1-1; D is unresolved. This CDR3 has 14 amino acids. The germline V gene encodes CDR1 MGHRA and CDR2 YSYEKL. V dropped 2 bases and J dropped 1 base, with 8 bases sitting between them. CDR3 DNA: TGCGCCAGCAGCCAACCAGGCAAGAACACTGAAGCTTTCTTT. Its protein product is CASSQPGKNTEAFF.

This chain uses TRBV5-4 with TRBJ2-1; 10 positions match TRBD1. CDR1 SGHNT and CDR2 YYREEE come from the germline V gene (reference sequence). V shed 4 bases and J 5 bases; nucleotides not matched to a gene: 6. CDR3 length: 15 amino acids. The CDR3 loop reads CASSPTGGLNNEQFF. Written as DNA, the CDR3 is TGTGCCAGCAGCCCGACAGGGGGCTTAAACAATGAGCAGTTCTTC.

This chain joins TRBV5-6 and TRBJ2-7, with D maybe TRBD1 (7 bases). Germline V gene sequence: CDR1 SGHDT, CDR2 YYEEEE. This CDR3 is built from 14 residues. Trimming stripped 3 bases from V and 3 bases from J, with 13 bases between. Written as DNA, the CDR3 is TGTGCCAGCAGCTGGGACTCAGGGGGCTACGAGCAGTACTTC. It yields the protein CASSWDSGGYEQYF.

J is TRBJ2-7 and V is TRBV6-5, with no clear D. CDR3 length equals 14 residues. The V end was cut by 1 base, the J end by 3 bases, with 10 bases between. Looked up from germline, CDR1 is MNHEY and CDR2 is SVGAGI. Here the CDR3 reads CASSYLSSLYEQYF. In DNA form, the CDR3 reads TGTGCCAGCAGTTACTTAAGCAGTCTCTACGAGCAGTACTTC.

The chain recombines TRBV5-8 with TRBJ2-5; tentatively, D is TRBD2 (5 bases). Germline V gene data show CDR1 as SGHTS and CDR2 as YDEGEE. The CDR3 extends over 14 amino acids. Trimming removed 1 base at V and 2 bases at J, with 9 bases between. The CDR3 region has the DNA TGTGCCAGCAGCTTGCTCGGGGATCAAGAGACCCAGTACTTC. As protein: CASSLLGDQETQYF.

The chain joins TRBV2 to TRBJ1-1; D is undetermined. Trimming left V 6 bases short and J 0 bases short, with 8 bases between. Looked up from germline, CDR1 is SNHLY and CDR2 is FYNNEI. This CDR3 is 13 amino acids long. Here the CDR3 DNA reads TGTGCCAGCAGGGCTAGGGTGAACACTGAAGCTTTCTTT. Its translation: CASRARVNTEAFF.